This TCR beta chain stems from a study of blood T cell repertoires in COVID-19. Turning to the study itself: The United States, Italy and Spain supplied acute and convalescent COVID-19 samples.

In the source study's methods: Researchers report that nucleated cell counts were estimated from reference gene primer amplification. TCRdb's copy holds only in-frame clones and misses some; the assay was immunoSEQ multiplex PCR. The D gene and trimming were derived from the DNA, and the V and J assignments and clone size from that table. The sample shows about 120,000 clones, 60% to 85% of them seen only once. Only one count was recorded for this clone. The sequence came from a man between 65 and 85 years old with acute or convalescent COVID-19. Material for sequencing was peripheral blood.

The CDR3 region is CASSFAETQYF. CDR3 nucleotide sequence: TGTGCCAGCAGTTTCGCGGAGACCCAGTACTTC. The chain combines TRBV12-3 or TRBV12-4 with TRBJ2-5; D gene ambiguous. CDR3 size: 11 residues. V dropped 3 bases and J dropped 5 bases, with 4 bases sitting between them.